A selection of T cell receptor beta chains follows, all from one sample in a study of blood T cell repertoires in COVID-19. The table came from immunoSEQ multiplex PCR; TCRdb's copy has only in-frame clones and leaves some out. This table holds 60,000 to 75,000 clones, 65% to 85% found once. Sequencing input: peripheral blood. The receptors derive from a woman in her fifties or sixties with acute or convalescent COVID-19. CDR3s include the opening cysteine and the closing phenylalanine or tryptophan. A D gene is named only where the DNA matches it firmly. For some rows the clone size is stated as once, few or many, or as a class when expanded; others skip it.

v_gene,j_gene,d_gene,abundance,CDR3aa,CDR3nt
TRBV21-1,TRBJ1-1,.,once,CASSRYRENTEAFF,TGTGCCAGCAGCAGATACAGGGAGAACACTGAAGCTTTCTTT
TRBV29-1,TRBJ2-2,TRBD2,.,CSVGLAGGELFF,TGCAGCGTCGGACTAGCGGGAGGGGAGCTGTTTTTT
TRBV21-1,TRBJ2-5,.,few,CASSKTPIPRGPQETQYF,TGTGCCAGCAGCAAGACCCCTATTCCGCGGGGCCCACAAGAGACCCAGTACTTC
TRBV7-3,TRBJ2-1,.,.,CASSSGGPHNEQFF,TGTGCCAGCAGCTCCGGAGGGCCTCACAATGAGCAGTTCTTC
TRBV7-3,TRBJ1-6,.,.,CASSRGSNSPLHF,TGTGCCAGCAGTAGGGGCTCCAATTCACCCCTCCACTTT
TRBV6-6,TRBJ1-1,.,once,CASSTPVTGRTGAFF,TGTGCCAGCAGTACCCCTGTGACAGGCCGAACTGGAGCTTTCTTT
TRBV18,TRBJ2-7,TRBD1,once,CASSPPRGQGYEQYF,TGTGCCAGCTCACCACCGAGGGGACAGGGTTACGAGCAGTACTTC
TRBV5-1,TRBJ2-2,.,few,CASSLPDWNTGELFF,TGCGCCAGCAGCCTACCGGACTGGAACACCGGGGAGCTGTTTTTT
TRBV6-5,TRBJ1-5,.,once,CASSYSNRVDQPQHF,TGTGCCAGCAGTTACTCGAACAGGGTGGATCAGCCCCAGCATTTT
TRBV6-5,TRBJ1-1,TRBD1,once,CASSLTTGGNTEAFF,TGTGCCAGCAGTTTGACGACAGGGGGGAACACTGAAGCTTTCTTT
TRBV18,TRBJ2-5,TRBD2,.,CASSPTTDSGRETQYF,TGTGCCAGCTCACCGACCACTGATAGCGGGAGAGAGACCCAGTACTTC
TRBV12-3/TRBV12-4,TRBJ2-7,TRBD2,.,CAPPSGSGEQYF,TGTGCCCCCCCCAGCGGGAGCGGCGAGCAGTACTTC
TRBV18,TRBJ2-1,.,.,CASSPTLQETGEQFF,TGTGCCAGCTCACCGACCCTCCAAGAAACGGGTGAGCAGTTCTTC
TRBV19,TRBJ1-4,TRBD1,once,CASSPNRGRNEKLFF,TGTGCCAGTAGCCCAAACAGGGGAAGGAATGAAAAACTGTTTTTT
TRBV11-2,TRBJ2-4,TRBD1,.,CASGTRDRKNIQYF,TGTGCCAGCGGAACTAGGGACAGGAAAAACATTCAGTACTTC
TRBV4-3,TRBJ2-3,TRBD2,.,CASSQALAGVSDTQYF,TGCGCCAGCAGCCAAGCACTAGCGGGAGTGAGCGATACGCAGTATTTT
TRBV10-3,TRBJ2-3,TRBD2,few,CAISETSGGADTQYF,TGTGCCATCAGTGAGACTAGCGGGGGGGCAGATACGCAGTATTTT
TRBV6-1,TRBJ2-1,TRBD1,once,CASSGGLGGYSSYNEQFF,TGTGCCAGCAGTGGTGGATTAGGGGGCTACTCTTCTTACAATGAGCAGTTCTTC
TRBV20-1,TRBJ2-7,.,.,CSASLRGSAAHEQYF,TGCAGTGCTAGTCTAAGAGGTAGTGCGGCCCACGAGCAGTACTTC
TRBV4-3,TRBJ2-7,.,.,CASSQEWTITYEQYF,TGCGCCAGCAGCCAAGAGTGGACAATTACCTACGAGCAGTACTTC
TRBV6-1,TRBJ1-2,.,.,CASSEALRGGKGYGYTF,TGTGCCAGCAGTGAAGCGCTTCGAGGGGGTAAAGGATATGGCTACACCTTC
TRBV7-8,TRBJ2-1,TRBD2,.,CASSSRTSGNEQFF,TGTGCCAGCAGCTCGAGGACTAGCGGCAATGAGCAGTTCTTC
TRBV9,TRBJ2-1,.,.,CASSPGQARNEQFF,TGTGCCAGCAGCCCAGGCCAGGCAAGGAATGAGCAGTTCTTC
TRBV30,TRBJ2-7,TRBD1,.,CAWSVPGGMFEQYF,TGTGCCTGGAGTGTACCAGGGGGTATGTTCGAGCAGTACTTC
TRBV25-1,TRBJ2-5,.,.,CASSENSVARQETQYF,TGTGCCAGCAGTGAAAATTCGGTAGCGAGGCAAGAGACCCAGTACTTC
TRBV12-1,TRBJ2-2,.,.,CASSPPGQGAGGELFF,TGTGCCAGCAGCCCACCGGGACAGGGGGCTGGCGGGGAGCTGTTTTTT
TRBV6-5,TRBJ2-7,TRBD2,.,CASSKLAASSYEQYF,TGTGCCAGCAGCAAACTAGCGGCCTCCTCCTACGAGCAGTACTTC
TRBV2,TRBJ2-5,TRBD2,.,CASSVGEGTQYF,TGTGCCAGCAGTGTGGGGGAGGGGACCCAGTACTTC
TRBV11-2,TRBJ1-2,TRBD1,few,CASSLGTTGAANYGYTF,TGTGCCAGCAGCTTAGGAACCACAGGGGCCGCCAACTATGGCTACACCTTC
TRBV14,TRBJ1-2,TRBD1,.,CASSQGQGGFSYGYTF,TGTGCCAGCAGCCAAGGACAGGGGGGTTTTAGCTATGGCTACACCTTC
TRBV30,TRBJ2-7,.,.,CAWSLTGKYYEQYF,TGTGCCTGGAGTCTTACAGGGAAGTACTACGAGCAGTACTTC
TRBV6-2/TRBV6-3,TRBJ1-2,TRBD1,many,CASSYSKRQGDYGYTF,TGTGCCAGCAGTTACTCAAAAAGACAGGGTGACTATGGCTACACCTTC
TRBV5-4,TRBJ1-1,TRBD1,.,CASSVGQGNTEAFF,TGTGCCAGCAGCGTGGGACAGGGGAACACTGAAGCTTTCTTT
TRBV19,TRBJ1-3,.,.,CASSVGLSGNTIYF,TGTGCCAGTAGTGTCGGTCTCTCTGGAAACACCATATATTTT
TRBV12-3/TRBV12-4,TRBJ2-2,.,.,CATGSYGELFF,TGTGCCACCGGTAGCTACGGGGAGCTGTTTTTT
TRBV23-1,TRBJ1-1,.,.,CASSQGRFEAFF,TGCGCCAGCAGTCAAGGCAGGTTTGAAGCTTTCTTT
TRBV5-1,TRBJ2-2,.,.,CATGQGSTGELFF,TGCGCCACGGGGCAGGGGAGCACCGGGGAGCTGTTTTTT
TRBV15,TRBJ1-4,TRBD1,.,CATSRDGQDEKLFF,TGTGCCACCAGCAGAGATGGACAGGATGAAAAACTGTTTTTT
TRBV18,TRBJ1-1,.,few,CASSPLGSQDTEAFF,TGTGCCAGCTCACCACTGGGCAGCCAGGACACTGAAGCTTTCTTT
TRBV28,TRBJ1-5,.,.,CASTGGMLENQPQHF,TGTGCCAGCACTGGGGGGATGTTAGAAAATCAGCCCCAGCATTTT
TRBV30,TRBJ2-5,.,few,CAWSVQGGETQYF,TGTGCCTGGAGTGTACAGGGTGGCGAGACCCAGTACTTC
TRBV2,TRBJ2-2,.,few,CASSDIRGDTGELFF,TGTGCCAGCAGTGATATCCGCGGGGACACCGGGGAGCTGTTTTTT
TRBV7-9,TRBJ2-3,TRBD2,.,CASSRLAGGSTDTQYF,TGTGCCAGCAGCCGATTAGCGGGAGGAAGCACAGATACGCAGTATTTT
TRBV6-4,TRBJ1-3,.,medium-sized,CASPPPSSGNTIYF,TGTGCCAGCCCCCCCCCGAGCTCTGGAAACACCATATATTTT
TRBV28,TRBJ2-3,.,.,CASSRQDTSTDTQYF,TGTGCCAGCAGTAGACAGGATACTAGCACAGATACGCAGTATTTT
TRBV27,TRBJ1-5,.,.,CASSQGPFQPQHF,TGTGCCAGTAGTCAGGGGCCCTTTCAGCCCCAGCATTTT
TRBV7-2,TRBJ2-7,TRBD1,.,CASSFGQGGSYEQYF,TGTGCCAGCAGCTTCGGACAGGGGGGGTCCTACGAGCAGTACTTC
TRBV11-2,TRBJ1-3,TRBD1,.,CASSPATGASGNTIYF,TGTGCCAGCAGCCCAGCGACAGGGGCCTCTGGAAACACCATATATTTT